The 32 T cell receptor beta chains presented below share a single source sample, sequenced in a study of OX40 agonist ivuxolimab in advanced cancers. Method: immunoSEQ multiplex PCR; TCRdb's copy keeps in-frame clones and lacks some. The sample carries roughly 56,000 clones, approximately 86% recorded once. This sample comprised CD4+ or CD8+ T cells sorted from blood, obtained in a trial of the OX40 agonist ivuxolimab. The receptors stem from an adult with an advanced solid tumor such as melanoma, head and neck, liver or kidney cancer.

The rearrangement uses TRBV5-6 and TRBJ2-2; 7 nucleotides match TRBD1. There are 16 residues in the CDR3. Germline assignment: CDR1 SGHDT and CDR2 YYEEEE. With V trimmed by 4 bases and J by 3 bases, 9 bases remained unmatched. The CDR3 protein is CASSMPRDSHTGELFF. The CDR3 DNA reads TGTGCCAGCAGCATGCCCCGGGACAGTCACACCGGGGAGCTGTTTTTT.

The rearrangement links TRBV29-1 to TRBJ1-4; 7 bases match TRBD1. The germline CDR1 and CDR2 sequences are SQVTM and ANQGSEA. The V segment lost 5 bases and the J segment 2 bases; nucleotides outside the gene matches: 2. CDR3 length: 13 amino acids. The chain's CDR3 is CSVQTGTNEKLFF. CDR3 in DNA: TGCAGCGTTCAGACAGGGACTAATGAAAAACTGTTTTTT.

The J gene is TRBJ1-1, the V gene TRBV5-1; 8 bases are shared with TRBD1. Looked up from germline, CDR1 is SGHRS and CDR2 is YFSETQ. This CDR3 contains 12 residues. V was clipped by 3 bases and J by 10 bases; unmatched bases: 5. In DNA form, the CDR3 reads TGCGCCAGCAGCTCGACAGGGGATGTAGCTTTCTTT. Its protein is CASSSTGDVAFF. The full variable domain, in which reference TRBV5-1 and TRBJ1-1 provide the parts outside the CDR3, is KAGVTQTPRYLIKTRGQQVTLSCSPISGHRSVSWYQQTPGQGLQFLFEYFSETQRNKGNFPGRFSGRQFSNSRSEMNVSTLELGDSALYLCASSSTGDVAFFGQGTRLTVV.

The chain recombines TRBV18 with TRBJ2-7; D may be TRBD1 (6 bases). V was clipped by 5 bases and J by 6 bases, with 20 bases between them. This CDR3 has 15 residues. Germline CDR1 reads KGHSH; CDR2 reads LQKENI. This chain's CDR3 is CASSRSGVDSGEQYF. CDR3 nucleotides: TGTGCCAGCTCAAGGTCAGGGGTGGATAGTGGCGAGCAGTACTTC.

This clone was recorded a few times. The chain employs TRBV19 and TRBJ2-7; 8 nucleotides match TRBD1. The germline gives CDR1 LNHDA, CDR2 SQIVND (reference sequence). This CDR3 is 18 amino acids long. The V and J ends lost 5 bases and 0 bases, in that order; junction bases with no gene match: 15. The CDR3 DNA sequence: TGTGCCAGTAGTCCCCTCAGGGGACAGGTCACCAACTCCTACGAGCAGTACTTC. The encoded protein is CASSPLRGQVTNSYEQYF.

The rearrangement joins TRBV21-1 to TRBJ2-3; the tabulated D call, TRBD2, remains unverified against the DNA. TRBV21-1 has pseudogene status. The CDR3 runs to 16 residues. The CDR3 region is CASSILDGPSTDTQYF. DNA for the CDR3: TGTGCCAGCAGCATATTAGATGGTCCTAGCACAGATACGCAGTATTTT.

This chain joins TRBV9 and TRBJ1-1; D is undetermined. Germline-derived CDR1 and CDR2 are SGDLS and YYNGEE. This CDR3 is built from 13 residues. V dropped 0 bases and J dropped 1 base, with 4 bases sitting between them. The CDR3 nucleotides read TGTGCCAGCAGCGTAGGGGCGAACACTGAAGCTTTCTTT. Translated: CASSVGANTEAFF. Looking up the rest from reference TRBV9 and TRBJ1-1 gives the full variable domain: DSGVTQTPKHLITATGQRVTLRCSPRSGDLSVYWYQQSLDQGLQFLIQYYNGEERAKGNILERFSAQQFPDLHSELNLSSLELGDSALYFCASSVGANTEAFFGQGTRLTVV.

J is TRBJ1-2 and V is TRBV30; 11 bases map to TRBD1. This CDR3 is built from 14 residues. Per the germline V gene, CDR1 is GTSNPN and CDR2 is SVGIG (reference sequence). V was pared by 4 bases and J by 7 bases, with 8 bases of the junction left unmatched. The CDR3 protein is CAWNRDRGNGGYTF. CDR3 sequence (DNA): TGTGCCTGGAACCGGGACAGGGGGAACGGTGGCTACACCTTC.

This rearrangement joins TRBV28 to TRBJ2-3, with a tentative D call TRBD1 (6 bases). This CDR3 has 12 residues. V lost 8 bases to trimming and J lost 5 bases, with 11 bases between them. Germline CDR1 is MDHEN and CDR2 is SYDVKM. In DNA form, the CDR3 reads TGTGCCAGCCAGGGGATCCGAGATACGCAGTATTTT. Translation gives CASQGIRDTQYF.

CDR3 bases: TGTGCCAGCAGTACCCGGACTAGCGGGAAAGAGACCCAGTACTTC. It encodes CASSTRTSGKETQYF. The genes are TRBV2 and TRBJ2-5, with TRBD2 matching over 12 bases. CDR1 is SNHLY, CDR2 FYNNEI, per germline. CDR3 length: 15 amino acids. The V gene end was trimmed by 5 bases and the J gene end by 3 bases; junction bases not matched to a gene: 4.

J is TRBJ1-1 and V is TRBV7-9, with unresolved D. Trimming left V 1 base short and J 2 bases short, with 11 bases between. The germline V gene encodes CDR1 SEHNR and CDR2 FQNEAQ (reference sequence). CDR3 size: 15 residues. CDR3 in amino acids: CASSLDRLLNTEAFF. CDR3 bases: TGTGCCAGCAGCTTAGATAGGCTGCTCAACACTGAAGCTTTCTTT.

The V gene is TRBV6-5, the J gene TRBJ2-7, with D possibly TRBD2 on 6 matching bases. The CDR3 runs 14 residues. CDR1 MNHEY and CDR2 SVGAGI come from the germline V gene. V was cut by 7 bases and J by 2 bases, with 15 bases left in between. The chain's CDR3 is CASTKDRGTYEQYF. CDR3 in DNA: TGTGCCAGCACCAAGGATCGGGGGACCTACGAGCAGTACTTC.

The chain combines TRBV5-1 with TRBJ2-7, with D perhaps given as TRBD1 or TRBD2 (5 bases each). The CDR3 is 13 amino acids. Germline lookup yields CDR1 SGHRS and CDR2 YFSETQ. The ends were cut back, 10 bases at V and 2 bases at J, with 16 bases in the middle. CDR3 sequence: CACNRDGPYEQYF. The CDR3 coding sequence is TGCGCCTGCAACCGGGACGGGCCCTACGAGCAGTACTTC.

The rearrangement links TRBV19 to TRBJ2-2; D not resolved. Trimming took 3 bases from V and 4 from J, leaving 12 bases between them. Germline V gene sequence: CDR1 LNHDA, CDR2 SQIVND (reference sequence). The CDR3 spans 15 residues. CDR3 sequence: CASSIMDAGTGELFF. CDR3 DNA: TGTGCCAGTAGTATTATGGACGCTGGCACCGGGGAGCTGTTTTTT.

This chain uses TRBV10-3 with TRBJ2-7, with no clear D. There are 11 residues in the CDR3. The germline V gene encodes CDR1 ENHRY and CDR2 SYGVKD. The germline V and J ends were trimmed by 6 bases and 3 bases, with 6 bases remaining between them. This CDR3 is CAIRDGYEQYF. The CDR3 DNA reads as TGTGCCATCAGGGACGGCTACGAGCAGTACTTC.

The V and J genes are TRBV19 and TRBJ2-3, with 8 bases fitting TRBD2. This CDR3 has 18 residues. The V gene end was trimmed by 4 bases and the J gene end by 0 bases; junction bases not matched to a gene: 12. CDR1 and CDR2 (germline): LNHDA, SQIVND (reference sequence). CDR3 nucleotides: TGTGCCAGTAGTACCCCCCCCCGGGAGGGACCTAGCACAGATACGCAGTATTTT. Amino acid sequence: CASSTPPREGPSTDTQYF.

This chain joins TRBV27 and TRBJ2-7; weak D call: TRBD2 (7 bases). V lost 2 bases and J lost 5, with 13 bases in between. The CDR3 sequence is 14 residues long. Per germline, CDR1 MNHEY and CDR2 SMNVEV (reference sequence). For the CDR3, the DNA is TGTGCCAGCAGTTTACTTGGGGGGGCCAACGAGCAGTACTTC. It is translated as CASSLLGGANEQYF.

CDR3 residues: CASSLEGSWSGANVLTF. The CDR3, as DNA: TGCGCCAGCAGCTTGGAGGGGTCGTGGTCTGGGGCCAACGTCCTGACTTTC. The J gene is TRBJ2-6, the V gene TRBV5-1, with D possibly matching TRBD1 (5 bases). CDR1 is SGHRS and CDR2 is YFSETQ in the germline V gene. The CDR3 totals 17 residues. V shed 0 bases and J shed 1 base, with 11 bases lying between them.

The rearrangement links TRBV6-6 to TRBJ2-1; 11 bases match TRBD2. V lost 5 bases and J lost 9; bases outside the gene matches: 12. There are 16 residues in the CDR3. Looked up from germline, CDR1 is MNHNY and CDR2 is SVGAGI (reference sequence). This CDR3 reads CASSKAGLAGGSEQFF. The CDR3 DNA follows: TGTGCCAGCAGTAAGGCGGGGCTAGCGGGAGGAAGTGAGCAGTTCTTC.

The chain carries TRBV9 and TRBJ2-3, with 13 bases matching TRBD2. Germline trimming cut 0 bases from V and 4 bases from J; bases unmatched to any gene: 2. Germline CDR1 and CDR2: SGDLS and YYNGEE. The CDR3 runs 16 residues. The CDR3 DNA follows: TGTGCCAGCAGCGTAGGGACTAGCGGGAGATCAGATACGCAGTATTTT. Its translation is CASSVGTSGRSDTQYF.

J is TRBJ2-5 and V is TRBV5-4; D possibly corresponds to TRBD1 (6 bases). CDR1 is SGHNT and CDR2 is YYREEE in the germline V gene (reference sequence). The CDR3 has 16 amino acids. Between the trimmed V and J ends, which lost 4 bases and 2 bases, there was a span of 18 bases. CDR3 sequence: CASSQGPGHRQETQYF. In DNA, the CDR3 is TGTGCCAGCAGCCAGGGGCCGGGACACAGACAAGAGACCCAGTACTTC.

CDR3 coding DNA: TGTGCCAGCAGGGAGCGGGAGGCCTTAAGGGGACAGTATTTT. The encoded protein is CASREREALRGQYF. The J gene is TRBJ2-3, the V gene TRBV2; 9 positions agree with TRBD2. The CDR3 contains 14 residues. The V segment lost 6 bases and the J segment 12 bases; nucleotides outside the gene matches: 13. In germline, CDR1 is SNHLY, CDR2 FYNNEI. The entire variable domain, with the rest obtained from reference TRBV2 and TRBJ2-3, is as follows: EPEVTQTPSHQVTQMGQEVILRCVPISNHLYFYWYRQILGQKVEFLVSFYNNEISEKSEIFDDQFSVERPDGSNFTLKIRSTKLEDSAMYFCASREREALRGQYFGPGTRLTVL.

DNA of the CDR3: TGTGCCTGGAGTCCCCGAACAGATCAGCCCCAGCATTTT. Protein product: CAWSPRTDQPQHF. J is TRBJ1-5 and V is TRBV30, with D unclear. V lost 2 bases and J lost 5, with 10 bases in between. This CDR3 contains 13 residues. The germline CDR1 and CDR2 sequences are GTSNPN and SVGIG (reference sequence).

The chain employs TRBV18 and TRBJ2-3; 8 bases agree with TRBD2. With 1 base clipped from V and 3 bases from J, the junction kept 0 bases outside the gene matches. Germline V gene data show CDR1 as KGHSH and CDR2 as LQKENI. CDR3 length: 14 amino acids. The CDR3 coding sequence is TGTGCCAGCTCACCACAGCGGGGGACAGATACGCAGTATTTT. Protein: CASSPQRGTDTQYF.

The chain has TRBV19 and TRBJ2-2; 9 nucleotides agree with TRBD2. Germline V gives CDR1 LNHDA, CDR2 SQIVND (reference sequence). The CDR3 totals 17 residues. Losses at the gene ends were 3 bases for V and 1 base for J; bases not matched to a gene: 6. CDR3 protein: CASSMGLAGMNTGELFF. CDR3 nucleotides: TGTGCCAGTAGTATGGGGCTAGCGGGGATGAACACCGGGGAGCTGTTTTTT.

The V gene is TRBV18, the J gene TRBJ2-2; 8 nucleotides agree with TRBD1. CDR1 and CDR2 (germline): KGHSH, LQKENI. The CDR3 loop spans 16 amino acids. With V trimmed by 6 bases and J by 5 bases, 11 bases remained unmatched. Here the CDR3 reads CASSPEGTGGTGELFF. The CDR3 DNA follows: TGTGCCAGCTCCCCTGAAGGGACAGGCGGTACCGGGGAGCTGTTTTTT. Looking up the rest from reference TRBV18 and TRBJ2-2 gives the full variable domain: NAGVMQNPRHLVRRRGQEARLRCSPMKGHSHVYWYRQLPEEGLKFMVYLQKENIIDESGMPKERFSAEFPKEGPSILRIQQVVRGDSAAYFCASSPEGTGGTGELFFGEGSRLTVL.

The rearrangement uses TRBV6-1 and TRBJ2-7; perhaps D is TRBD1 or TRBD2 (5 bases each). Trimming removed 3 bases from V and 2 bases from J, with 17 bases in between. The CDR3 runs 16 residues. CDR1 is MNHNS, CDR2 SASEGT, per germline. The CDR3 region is CASSELFGTGPYEQYF. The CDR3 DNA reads TGTGCCAGCAGTGAGTTATTCGGGACGGGCCCCTACGAGCAGTACTTC.

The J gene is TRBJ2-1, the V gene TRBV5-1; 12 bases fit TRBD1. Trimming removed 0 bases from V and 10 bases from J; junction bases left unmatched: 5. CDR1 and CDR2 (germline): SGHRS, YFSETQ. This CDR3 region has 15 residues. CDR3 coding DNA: TGCGCCAGCAGCTTGGCGGGGACAGGGGGCGAGGAGCAGTTCTTC. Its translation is CASSLAGTGGEEQFF.

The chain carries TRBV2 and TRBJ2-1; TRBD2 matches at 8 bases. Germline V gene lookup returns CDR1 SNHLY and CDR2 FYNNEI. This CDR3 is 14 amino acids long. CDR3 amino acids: CAVKRETPPGEQFF. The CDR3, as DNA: TGTGCGGTAAAGCGGGAGACCCCACCGGGTGAGCAGTTCTTC.

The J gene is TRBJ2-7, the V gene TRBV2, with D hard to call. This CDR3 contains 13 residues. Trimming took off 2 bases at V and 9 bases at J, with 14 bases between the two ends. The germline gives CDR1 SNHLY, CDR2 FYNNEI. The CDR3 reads CASSEYQATRQYF. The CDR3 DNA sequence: TGTGCCAGCAGTGAATACCAGGCGACGAGGCAGTACTTC. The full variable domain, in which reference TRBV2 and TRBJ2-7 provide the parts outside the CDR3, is EPEVTQTPSHQVTQMGQEVILRCVPISNHLYFYWYRQILGQKVEFLVSFYNNEISEKSEIFDDQFSVERPDGSNFTLKIRSTKLEDSAMYFCASSEYQATRQYFGPGTRLTVT.

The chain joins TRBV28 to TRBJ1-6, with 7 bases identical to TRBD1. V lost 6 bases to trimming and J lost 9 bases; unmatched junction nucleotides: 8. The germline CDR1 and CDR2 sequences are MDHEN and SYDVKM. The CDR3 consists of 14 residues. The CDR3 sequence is CASSQGGAGSPLHF. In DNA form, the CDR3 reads TGTGCCAGCAGCCAAGGGGGCGCGGGTTCACCCCTCCACTTT.

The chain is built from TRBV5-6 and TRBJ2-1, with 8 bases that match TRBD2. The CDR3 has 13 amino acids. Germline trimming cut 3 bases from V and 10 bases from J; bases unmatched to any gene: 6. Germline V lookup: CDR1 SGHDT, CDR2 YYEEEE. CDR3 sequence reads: CASSSRGGREQFF. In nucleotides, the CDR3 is TGTGCCAGCAGCTCCCGGGGGGGAAGGGAGCAGTTCTTC.